This is a list of T cell receptor beta chains from one sample in a study of cytomegalovirus exposure and HLA in healthy donors. Clones were read by immunoSEQ multiplex PCR, and TCRdb kept only the in-frame ones, dropping some. The data hold 100,000 to 150,000 clones, with roughly a tenth observed a single time. The specimen was PBMCs. Every receptor here comes from a woman aged 18-29 years in good health and CMV-seropositive. Each CDR3 is given with its conserved first and last residue. A D gene is named only where the DNA matches it firmly. The size field is filled for only some rows; it gives once, few, many or a size class.

TRBV30,TRBD1,TRBJ1-3,few,CAAGQGSSGNTIYF,TGTGCCGCCGGACAGGGTTCATCTGGAAACACCATATATTTT
TRBV7-3,TRBD2,TRBJ2-1,few,CASSLIGGNEQFF,TGTGCCAGCAGCTTAATCGGGGGGAATGAGCAGTTCTTC
TRBV7-2,NA,TRBJ2-5,NA,CASSRDGQETQYF,TGTGCCAGCAGCCGGGATGGTCAAGAGACCCAGTACTTC
TRBV7-2,TRBD1,TRBJ1-2,NA,CASREPGQGVSGYTF,TGTGCCAGCAGAGAGCCGGGACAGGGGGTCTCTGGCTACACCTTC
TRBV5-6,NA,TRBJ1-2,NA,CASSLRAGYGYTF,TGTGCCAGCAGCTTGCGGGCAGGGTATGGCTACACCTTC
TRBV4-1,TRBD2,TRBJ2-3,few,CASGKILAGGYPDTQYF,TGCGCCAGCGGCAAGATTCTAGCGGGAGGGTACCCAGATACGCAGTATTTT
TRBV11-3,TRBD2,TRBJ2-7,few,CASSLGLAGQSYEQYF,TGTGCCAGCAGCTTGGGGCTAGCGGGCCAATCCTACGAGCAGTACTTC
TRBV2,NA,TRBJ2-1,few,CASSPSRLEQFF,TGTGCCAGCAGCCCTTCTCGACTAGAGCAGTTCTTC
TRBV11-2,NA,TRBJ1-2,NA,CASTRGQSNYGYTF,TGTGCCAGCACCCGCGGACAAAGCAACTATGGCTACACCTTC
TRBV14,NA,TRBJ2-4,NA,CASSQSGGTNIQYF,TGTGCCAGCAGCCAATCTGGGGGGACAAACATTCAGTACTTC
TRBV10-2,TRBD1,TRBJ2-7,NA,CASSADRASSYEQYF,TGCGCCAGCAGTGCGGACAGGGCCAGTTCCTACGAGCAGTACTTC
TRBV10-1,NA,TRBJ1-5,few,CASSEFLGQPQHF,TGCGCCAGCAGTGAATTTTTGGGCCAGCCCCAGCATTTT
TRBV18,TRBD1,TRBJ2-7,few,CASSPPTGRSYEQYF,TGTGCCAGCTCACCTCCGACAGGGCGTTCCTACGAGCAGTACTTC
TRBV28,NA,TRBJ2-7,NA,CASSFEGPYEQYF,TGTGCCAGCAGTTTTGAGGGTCCTTACGAGCAGTACTTC
TRBV5-1,TRBD1,TRBJ2-1,few,CASSLEGTGVSDEQFF,TGCGCCAGCAGCTTGGAAGGGACAGGGGTCAGCGATGAGCAGTTCTTC
TRBV27,TRBD2,TRBJ2-7,NA,CASSLLGGRPEQYF,TGTGCCAGCAGTTTATTGGGCGGGAGGCCCGAGCAGTACTTC
TRBV19,TRBD1,TRBJ2-7,few,CASSQPGQANSYEQYF,TGTGCCAGTAGTCAACCGGGACAGGCAAACTCCTACGAGCAGTACTTC
TRBV6-1,TRBD1,TRBJ2-7,few,CATRSRGLYEQYF,TGTGCCACCCGCAGCAGGGGGTTGTACGAGCAGTACTTC
TRBV7-2,NA,TRBJ1-1,NA,CASSLLGTQIGNTEAFF,TGTGCCAGCAGCTTACTGGGGACACAGATAGGGAACACTGAAGCTTTCTTT
TRBV27,NA,TRBJ2-1,few,CASSFRPNEQFF,TGTGCCAGCAGTTTTCGTCCCAATGAGCAGTTCTTC
TRBV14,TRBD1,TRBJ2-7,NA,CASSRPGGFNEQYF,TGTGCCAGCAGCCGCCCAGGGGGCTTCAACGAGCAGTACTTC
TRBV2,NA,TRBJ1-2,few,CASTRSRVSDYGYTF,TGTGCCAGCACCAGAAGCAGGGTATCTGACTATGGCTACACCTTC
TRBV5-4,TRBD1,TRBJ2-7,NA,CASSPIPRQGLHEQYF,TGTGCCAGCAGCCCAATACCCCGACAGGGTCTCCACGAGCAGTACTTC
TRBV27,TRBD1,TRBJ2-7,few,CASSLIFGTGADPRGEQYF,TGTGCCAGCAGTTTGATCTTTGGGACAGGGGCTGATCCGAGAGGGGAGCAGTACTTC
TRBV11-2,TRBD1,TRBJ1-1,NA,CASSPGGGPEAFF,TGTGCCAGCAGCCCGGGAGGGGGCCCTGAAGCTTTCTTT
TRBV11-2,NA,TRBJ2-5,NA,CASSLEGAASLGAFQETQYF,TGTGCCAGCAGCTTAGAGGGGGCAGCTTCCTTGGGGGCCTTCCAAGAGACCCAGTACTTC
TRBV5-1,TRBD1,TRBJ2-7,NA,CASSLGTGGYEQYF,TGCGCCAGCAGCTTGGGCACAGGGGGCTACGAGCAGTACTTC
TRBV7-6,TRBD2,TRBJ2-3,NA,CASSLELAGGSTDTQYF,TGTGCCAGCAGCTTAGAATTGGCGGGAGGGTCCACAGATACGCAGTATTTT
TRBV7-9,TRBD1,TRBJ2-7,few,CASSQGTARVEQYF,TGTGCCAGCAGCCAAGGGACAGCCCGAGTAGAGCAGTACTTC
TRBV5-4,NA,TRBJ2-7,few,CASSWGDRNGEQYF,TGTGCCAGCAGCTGGGGGGACCGTAATGGCGAGCAGTACTTC
TRBV29-1,NA,TRBJ1-5,few,CSVVSQNNQPQHF,TGCAGCGTTGTATCACAGAATAATCAGCCCCAGCATTTT
TRBV28,NA,TRBJ1-1,NA,CASSFLTEAFF,TGTGCCAGCAGTTTCCTGACTGAAGCTTTCTTT
TRBV30,NA,TRBJ2-5,few,CAWSAGETQYF,TGTGCCTGGAGTGCCGGGGAGACCCAGTACTTC
TRBV11-3,NA,TRBJ1-2,NA,CASSLEGLYGYTF,TGTGCCAGCAGCTTAGAGGGCCTCTATGGCTACACCTTC
TRBV5-6,NA,TRBJ2-5,few,CASSLVGGRQEAQYF,TGTGCCAGCAGCTTGGTAGGGGGTAGGCAAGAGGCCCAGTACTTC
TRBV7-8,TRBD2,TRBJ2-5,NA,CASEDRGLAKETQYF,TGTGCCAGCGAAGACCGAGGACTAGCCAAAGAGACCCAGTACTTC
TRBV6-1,NA,TRBJ1-4,few,CASSGTGTFNEKLFF,TGTGCCAGCAGTGGTACCGGGACATTCAATGAAAAACTGTTTTTT
TRBV10-3,NA,TRBJ1-3,once,CAIRTTGAGNTIYF,TGTGCCATCAGGACGACAGGCGCTGGAAACACCATATATTTT
TRBV19,NA,TRBJ2-3,NA,CASTQGTSDTQYF,TGTGCCAGTACTCAGGGGACATCGGATACGCAGTATTTT
TRBV2,TRBD2,TRBJ2-7,NA,CASSEGSGTSSYEQYF,TGTGCCAGCAGTGAAGGGTCCGGGACTAGCTCCTACGAGCAGTACTTC
TRBV10-3,NA,TRBJ2-5,NA,CAISLGGEQYF,TGTGCCATCAGTCTAGGCGGGGAGCAGTACTTC
TRBV5-1,NA,TRBJ2-5,NA,CASSLEVGIGETQYF,TGCGCCAGCAGCTTGGAAGTCGGGATCGGGGAGACCCAGTACTTC
TRBV5-1,TRBD2,TRBJ2-7,few,CASSTGLAGGEQYF,TGCGCCAGCAGCACGGGACTAGCGGGAGGGGAGCAGTACTTC
TRBV11-2,TRBD2,TRBJ2-7,NA,CASRGTSGSTGQYF,TGTGCCAGCCGGGGGACTAGCGGGAGTACAGGGCAGTACTTC
TRBV7-2,NA,TRBJ1-5,NA,CASSLTRASNQPQHF,TGTGCCAGCAGCTTAACCAGGGCGTCCAATCAGCCCCAGCATTTT
TRBV5-6,TRBD1,TRBJ1-4,NA,CASRQGQEGEKLFF,TGTGCCAGCAGACAAGGACAGGAAGGTGAAAAACTGTTTTTT
TRBV7-2,NA,TRBJ1-2,NA,CASSLRGLDGYTF,TGTGCCAGCAGCTTACGGGGACTCGATGGCTACACCTTC
TRBV7-3,NA,TRBJ2-2,once,CASSRGAVDTGELFF,TGTGCCAGCTCCCGGGGGGCTGTAGACACCGGGGAGCTGTTTTTT
TRBV6-5,NA,TRBJ2-1,few,CATTKGVEQFF,TGTGCCACTACGAAGGGGGTTGAGCAGTTCTTC
TRBV28,NA,TRBJ1-2,few,CASSLGGGAGYTF,TGTGCCAGCAGTTTAGGGGGGGGCGCTGGCTACACCTTC
TRBV28,NA,TRBJ1-3,few,CASSSPSSSGNTIYF,TGTGCCAGCAGTTCCCCATCGAGCTCTGGAAACACCATATATTTT